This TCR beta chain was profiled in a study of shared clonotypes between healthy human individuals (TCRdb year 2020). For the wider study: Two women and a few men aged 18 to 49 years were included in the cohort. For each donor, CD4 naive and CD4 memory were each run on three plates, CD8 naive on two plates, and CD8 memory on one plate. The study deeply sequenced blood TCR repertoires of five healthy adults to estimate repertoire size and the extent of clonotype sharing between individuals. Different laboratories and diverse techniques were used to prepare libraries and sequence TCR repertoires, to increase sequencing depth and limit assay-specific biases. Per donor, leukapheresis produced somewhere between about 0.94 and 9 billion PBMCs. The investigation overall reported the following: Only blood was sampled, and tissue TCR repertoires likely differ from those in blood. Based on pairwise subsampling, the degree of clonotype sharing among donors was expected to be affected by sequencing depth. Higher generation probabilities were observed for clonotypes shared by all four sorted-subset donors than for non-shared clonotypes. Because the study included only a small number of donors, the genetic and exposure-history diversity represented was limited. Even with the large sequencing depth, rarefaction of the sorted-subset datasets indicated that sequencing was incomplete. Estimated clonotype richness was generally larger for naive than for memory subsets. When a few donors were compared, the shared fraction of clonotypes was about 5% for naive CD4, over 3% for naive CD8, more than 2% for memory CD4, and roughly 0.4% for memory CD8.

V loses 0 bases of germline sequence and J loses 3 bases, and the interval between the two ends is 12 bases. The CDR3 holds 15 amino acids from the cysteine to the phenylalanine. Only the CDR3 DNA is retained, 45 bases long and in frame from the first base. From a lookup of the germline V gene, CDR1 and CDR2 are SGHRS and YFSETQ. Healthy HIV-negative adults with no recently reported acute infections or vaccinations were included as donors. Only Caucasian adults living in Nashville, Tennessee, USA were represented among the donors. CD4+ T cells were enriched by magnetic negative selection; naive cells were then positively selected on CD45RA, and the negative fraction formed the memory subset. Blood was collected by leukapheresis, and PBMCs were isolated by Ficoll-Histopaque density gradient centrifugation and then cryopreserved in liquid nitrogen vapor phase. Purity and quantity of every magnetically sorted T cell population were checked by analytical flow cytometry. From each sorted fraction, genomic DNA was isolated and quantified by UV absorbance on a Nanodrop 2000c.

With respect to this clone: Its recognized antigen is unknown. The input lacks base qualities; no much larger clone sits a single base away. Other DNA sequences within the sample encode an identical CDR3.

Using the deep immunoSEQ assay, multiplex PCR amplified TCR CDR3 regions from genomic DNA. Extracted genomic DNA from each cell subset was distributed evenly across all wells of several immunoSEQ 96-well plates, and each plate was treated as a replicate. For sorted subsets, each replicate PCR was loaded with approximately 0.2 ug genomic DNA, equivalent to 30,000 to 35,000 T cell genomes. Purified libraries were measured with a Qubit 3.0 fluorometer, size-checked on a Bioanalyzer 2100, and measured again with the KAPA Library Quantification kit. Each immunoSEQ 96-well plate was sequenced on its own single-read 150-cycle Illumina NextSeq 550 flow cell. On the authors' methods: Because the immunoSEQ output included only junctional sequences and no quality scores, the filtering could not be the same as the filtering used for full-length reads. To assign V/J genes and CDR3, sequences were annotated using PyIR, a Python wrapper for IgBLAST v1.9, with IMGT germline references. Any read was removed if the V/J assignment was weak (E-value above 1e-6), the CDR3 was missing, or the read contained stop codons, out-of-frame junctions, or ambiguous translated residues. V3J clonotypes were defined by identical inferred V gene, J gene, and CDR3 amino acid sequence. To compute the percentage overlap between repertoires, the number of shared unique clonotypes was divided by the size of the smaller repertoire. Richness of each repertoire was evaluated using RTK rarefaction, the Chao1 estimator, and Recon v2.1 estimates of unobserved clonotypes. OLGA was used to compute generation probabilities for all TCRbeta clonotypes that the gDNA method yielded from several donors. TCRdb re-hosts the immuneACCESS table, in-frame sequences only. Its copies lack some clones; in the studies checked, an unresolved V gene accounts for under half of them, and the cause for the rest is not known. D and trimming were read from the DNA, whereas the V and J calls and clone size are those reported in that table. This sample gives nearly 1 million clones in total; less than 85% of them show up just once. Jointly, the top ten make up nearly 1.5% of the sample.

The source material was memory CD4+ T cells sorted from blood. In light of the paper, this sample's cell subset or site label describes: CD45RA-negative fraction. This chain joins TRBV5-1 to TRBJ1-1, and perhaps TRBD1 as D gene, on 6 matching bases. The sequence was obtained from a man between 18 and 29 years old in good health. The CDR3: CASSLGPGADTEAFF. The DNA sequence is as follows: TGCGCCAGCAGCTTGGGGCCGGGGGCCGACACTGAAGCTTTCTTT.